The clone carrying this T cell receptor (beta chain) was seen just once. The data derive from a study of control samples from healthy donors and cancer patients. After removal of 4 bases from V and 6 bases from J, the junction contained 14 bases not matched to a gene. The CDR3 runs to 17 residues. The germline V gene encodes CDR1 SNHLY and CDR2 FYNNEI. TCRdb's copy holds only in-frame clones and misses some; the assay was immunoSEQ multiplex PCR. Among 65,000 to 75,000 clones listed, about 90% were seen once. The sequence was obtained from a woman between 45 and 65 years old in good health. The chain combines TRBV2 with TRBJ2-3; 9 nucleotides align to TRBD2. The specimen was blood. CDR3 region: CASSGTSEGVQRDTQYF. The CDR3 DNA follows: TGTGCCAGCAGTGGGACTAGCGAAGGAGTTCAACGGGATACGCAGTATTTT.